This T cell receptor (beta chain) was captured by sequencing in a study of blood T cell repertoires in COVID-19. Looking at the study overall: COVID-19 samples collected from the United States, Italy and Spain covered acute and convalescent phases. PBMCs, B-cell-depleted T cells, or T cells were the source of the cDNA or gDNA that made up the material.

Trimming removed 4 bases from V and 4 bases from J; junction bases left unmatched: 2. This CDR3 is built from 13 residues. The V gene's germline CDR1 is SNHLY and CDR2 FYNNEI. Method: immunoSEQ multiplex PCR; TCRdb's copy keeps in-frame clones and lacks some. This table has 250,000 to 300,000 clones, 83% appearing once. The TCR was taken from a man in his sixties who had recovered from COVID-19. Specimen: peripheral blood. V and J are TRBV2 and TRBJ2-3, with 7 nucleotides matching TRBD1. The CDR3 coding sequence is TGTGCCAGCAGTGGCCAGGGGGCAGATACGCAGTATTTT. Residues: CASSGQGADTQYF.